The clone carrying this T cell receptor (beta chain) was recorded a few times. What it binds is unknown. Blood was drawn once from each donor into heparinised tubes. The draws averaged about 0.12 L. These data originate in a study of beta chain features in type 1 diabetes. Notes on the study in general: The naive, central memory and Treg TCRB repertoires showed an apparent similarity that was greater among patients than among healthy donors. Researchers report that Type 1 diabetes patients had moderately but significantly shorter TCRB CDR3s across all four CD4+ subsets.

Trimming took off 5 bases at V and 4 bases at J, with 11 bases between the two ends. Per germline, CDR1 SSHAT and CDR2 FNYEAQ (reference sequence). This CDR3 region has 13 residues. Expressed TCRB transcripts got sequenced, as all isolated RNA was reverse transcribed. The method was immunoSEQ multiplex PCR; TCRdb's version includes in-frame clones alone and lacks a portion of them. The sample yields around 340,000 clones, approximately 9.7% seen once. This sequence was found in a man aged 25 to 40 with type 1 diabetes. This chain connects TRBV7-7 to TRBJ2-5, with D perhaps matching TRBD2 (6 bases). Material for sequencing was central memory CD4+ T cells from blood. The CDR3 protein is CASSPGRGETQYF. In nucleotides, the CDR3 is TGTGCCAGCAGCCCAGGGCGGGGAGAGACCCAGTACTTC.